This T cell receptor beta chain was found in a study of CD8 T cells in ankylosing spondylitis. Study-level points and caveats: Seemingly characteristic of ankylosing spondylitis blood was a TCR beta motif consisting of about 8 highly homologous variants. Clones linked to disease were reported to show significant enrichment in matched ankylosing spondylitis synovial fluid.

Germline CDR1 reads MNHNS; CDR2 reads SASEGT. The CDR3 length is 18 residues. The V segment lost 6 bases and the J segment 3 bases; nucleotides outside the gene matches: 14. Researchers built TCR beta libraries using quantitative 5'-RACE with molecular barcodes. From the 5' RACE reads, TCRdb called clonotypes with MiXCR, one entry per CDR3 protein. The sample lists some 130,000 distinct CDR3 sequences; 12% to 15% were seen once. This clonotype has at least ten counts. Its antigen is currently unknown. The source is a female donor with ankylosing spondylitis or in good health (not recorded which). Sequenced sample: blood, either unsorted or a sorted T cell fraction (not recorded which). The rearrangement uses TRBV6-1 and TRBJ2-2; 9 bases map to TRBD2. CDR3 sequence (DNA): TGTGCCAGCAGACCCCCTTTTTTAGCGGGGGCCCACACCGGGGAGCTGTTTTTT. This sequence encodes CASRPPFLAGAHTGELFF.